This paragraph covers one T cell receptor beta chain sequence. Enrolment of Seattle patients took place during active infection, and they were followed longitudinally. Methods used by the authors: Amplifying reference gene primers gave estimates of nucleated cell counts. Clones were sequenced by immunoSEQ multiplex PCR, and TCRdb holds only the in-frame ones, with some missing. V and J calls and clone size are those listed in that table; D and trimming were worked out from the DNA. The repertoire includes 100,000 to 150,000 clones, about 89% of them detected once, and under 4.5% sits in the top ten. The source of the sample is a study of blood T cell repertoires in COVID-19. At the level of the study: COVID-19 samples collected from the United States, Italy and Spain covered acute and convalescent phases. Sources were T cells, B-cell-depleted T cells, or PBMCs; the material itself was cDNA or gDNA.

From germline, CDR1 is LNHDA and CDR2 SQIVND (reference sequence). This CDR3 has 16 residues. The V segment lost 5 bases and the J segment 3 bases; nucleotides outside the gene matches: 10. This receptor was obtained from a man between 60 and 70 years old with COVID-19, enrolled during active disease. Sequenced material: peripheral blood. This chain connects TRBV19 to TRBJ2-1; TRBD2 agrees at 7 bases. The CDR3 nucleotides read TGTGCCAGTAGTTCTACCCTAGCGGAGGTCTACAATGAGCAGTTCTTC. Its protein product is CASSSTLAEVYNEQFF.